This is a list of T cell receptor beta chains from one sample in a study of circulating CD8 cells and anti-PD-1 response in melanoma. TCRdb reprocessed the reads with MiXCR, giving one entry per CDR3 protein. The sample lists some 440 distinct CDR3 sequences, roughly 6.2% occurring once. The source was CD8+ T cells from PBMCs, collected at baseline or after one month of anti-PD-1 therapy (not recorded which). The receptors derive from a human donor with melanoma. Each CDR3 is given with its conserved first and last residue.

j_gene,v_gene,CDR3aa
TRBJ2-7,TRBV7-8,CASSPRTSGYPYEQYF
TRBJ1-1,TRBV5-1,CASSLNGMGTAFF
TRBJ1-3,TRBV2,CASSRQTGRAADTIYF
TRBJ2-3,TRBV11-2,CASGRGFYRTDTQYF
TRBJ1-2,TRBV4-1,CASSQEKGPGTLYGYTF
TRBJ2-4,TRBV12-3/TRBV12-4,CASSSGQGNIQYF
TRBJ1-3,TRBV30,CAWGQGPGNTIYF
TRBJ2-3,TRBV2,CASARTHGLSTDTQYF
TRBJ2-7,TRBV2,CASSEWQGNEQYF
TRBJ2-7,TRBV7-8,CASSLGWVVTYEQYF
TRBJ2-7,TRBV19,CASKPALGSAYEQYF
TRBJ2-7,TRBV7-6,CASSSLDSYEQYF
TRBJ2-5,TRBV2,CASIQGLQETQYF
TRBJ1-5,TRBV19,CASGMWNQPQHF
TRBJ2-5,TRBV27,CASSLRQGAGETQYF
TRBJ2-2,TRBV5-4,CASSSGTSDVTGELFF
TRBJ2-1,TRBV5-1,CASSFIAGGGYNEQFF
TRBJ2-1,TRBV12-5,CASGRLAGLYNEQFF
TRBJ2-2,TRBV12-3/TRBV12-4,CASSLGLAGVVGELFF
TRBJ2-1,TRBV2,CASSGGSSYNEQFF
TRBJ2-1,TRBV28,CASSLRTGLNNEQFF
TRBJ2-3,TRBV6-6,CASSYLAGGTDTQYF
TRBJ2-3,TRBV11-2,CASSISNTDTQYF
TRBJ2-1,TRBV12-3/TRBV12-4,CASSFGLAGGYNEQFF
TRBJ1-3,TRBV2,CASSETAGNTIYF
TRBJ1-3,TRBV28,CASSEGYSGNTIYF
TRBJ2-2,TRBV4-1,CASSQVQLAGTGELFF
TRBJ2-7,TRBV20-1,CSARDTGVGYEQYF
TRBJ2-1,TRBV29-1,CSVEDTGTGLNNEQFF
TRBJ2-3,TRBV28,CASTPPRGTQYF
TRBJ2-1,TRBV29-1,CSVGETSAYNEQFF
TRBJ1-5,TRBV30,CASGIGTGNQPQHF
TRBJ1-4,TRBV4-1,CASSLRGHGEKLFF
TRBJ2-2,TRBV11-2,CASSLMRNTGELFF
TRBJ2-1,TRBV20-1,CSARTWEGTSNEQFF
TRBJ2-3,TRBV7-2,CASSLALPDTQYF
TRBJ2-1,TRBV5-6,CASSLTTGGAYNEQFF
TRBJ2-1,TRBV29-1,CSVPTWNEQFF
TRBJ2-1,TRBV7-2,CASNISGQENNEQFF
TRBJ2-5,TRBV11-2,CASRPPAETQYF
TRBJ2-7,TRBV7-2,CASSPVGASSYEQYF
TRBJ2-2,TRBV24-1,CATSDPKRDLNTGELFF
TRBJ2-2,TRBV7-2,CAGPGTAMTGELFF
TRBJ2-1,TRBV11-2,CASSDRGGNEQFF
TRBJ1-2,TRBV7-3,CGSSSIGLFGYTF
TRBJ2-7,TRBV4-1,CASSQVSGTGWEQYF
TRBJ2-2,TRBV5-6,CASSLAQGLLTGELFF
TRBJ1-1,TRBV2,CASGGTNTEAFF
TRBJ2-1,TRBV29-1,CSVEDGTNEQFF
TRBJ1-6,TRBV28,CASSLWGTFNSPLHF
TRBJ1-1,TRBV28,CASSSGPFLNTEAFF
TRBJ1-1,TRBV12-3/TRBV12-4,CASSFSFRAGVTEAFF
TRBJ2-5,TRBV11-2,CASSHLTETQYF